One sample yielded the 8 T cell receptor beta chains listed below, sequenced in a study of T cells in Graves' hyperthyroidism and ophthalmopathy. Amplification yielded TCR beta CDR3 regions, with RNA transcripts as the source. A first-round RT-PCR of the TCR CDR3 used the HTBI primer set. Each CDR3 protein gets one entry after TCRdb re-called the multiplex PCR reads with MiXCR. The sample records a few hundred thousand distinct CDR3 sequences, around 14% being singletons. Specimen: blood. These receptor sequences come from a woman in her twenties or thirties with Graves' hyperthyroidism.

This clonotype showed up many times. The chain employs TRBV24-1 and TRBJ2-1; D remains unclear. The germline CDR1 and CDR2 sequences are KGHDR and SFDVKD. V lost 4 bases and J 0 bases, leaving 15 bases between the germline ends. The CDR3 is 17 residues long. CDR3 in DNA: TGTGCCACCAGTGAATCTAACTACCCCAGCTCCTACAATGAGCAGTTCTTC. It specifies CATSESNYPSSYNEQFF.

In its sample, this clonotype was seen many times. The chain carries TRBV6-2 or TRBV6-3 and TRBJ2-2, with D tentatively TRBD2 (5 bases). With 5 bases removed from V and 4 bases from J, the gap between germline ends came to 14 bases. This CDR3 has 15 amino acids. Germline values: CDR1 MNHEY, CDR2 SVGEGT. This CDR3 is CASSRTRTVTGELFF. Here the CDR3 DNA reads TGTGCCAGCAGTCGGACCCGGACTGTCACCGGGGAGCTGTTTTTT.

The V and J genes are TRBV4-2 and TRBJ2-3; 8 bases align to TRBD2. Germline CDR1 is LGHNA and CDR2 is YNFKEQ. CDR3 length equals 17 residues. The trim removed 0 bases at V and 2 bases at J, leaving 7 bases unmatched. DNA for the CDR3: TGTGCCAGCAGCCAAGAGGTATTAGCGGGATTCACAGATACGCAGTATTTT. It specifies CASSQEVLAGFTDTQYF.

This clonotype was observed many times. The rearrangement links TRBV3-1 to TRBJ2-7; TRBD2 is a possible D gene (7 bases). CDR1 is LGHDT and CDR2 is YNNKEL in the germline V gene (reference sequence). Trimming took 1 base from V and 3 from J, leaving 13 bases between them. CDR3 length: 15 amino acids. CDR3 residues: CASSQGWRGHYEQYF. CDR3 nucleotide sequence: TGTGCCAGCAGCCAAGGCTGGCGGGGGCACTACGAGCAGTACTTC.

The gene calls are TRBV15 and TRBJ2-2, with 7 bases that match TRBD1. Unmatched junction bases numbered 5, after V lost 0 bases and J lost 1 base. The CDR3 spans 17 residues. Germline values: CDR1 LNHNV, CDR2 YYDKDF (reference sequence). Here the CDR3 DNA reads TGTGCCACCAGCAGAGATTTGTACAGGGGGAACACCGGGGAGCTGTTTTTT. Translated: CATSRDLYRGNTGELFF.

The chain joins TRBV6-5 to TRBJ1-4; perhaps TRBD1 as D (5 bases). This CDR3 comprises 13 residues. Trimming cost V 2 bases and J 7 bases, with 8 bases left between them. Germline loops: CDR1 MNHEY, CDR2 SVGAGI. This CDR3 is CASSYPGTEKLFF. As DNA, the CDR3 is TGTGCCAGCAGTTACCCCGGGACTGAAAAACTGTTTTTT.

This clonotype was observed at least ten times. This chain uses TRBV20-1 with TRBJ1-4; tentatively, D is TRBD1 (6 bases). V dropped 0 bases and J dropped 6 bases, with 14 bases sitting between them. CDR1 is DFQATT, CDR2 SNEGSKA, per germline (reference sequence). CDR3 length: 15 residues. CDR3 loop: CSARDIGGADEKLFF. The CDR3 DNA follows: TGCAGTGCTAGAGATATTGGGGGCGCCGATGAAAAACTGTTTTTT.

There are many counts of this clonotype. The chain combines TRBV2 with TRBJ2-1; TRBD1 agrees at 10 bases. Trimming at V came to 4 bases and at J to 2 bases, leaving 5 bases not matched to a gene. There are 16 residues in the CDR3. Germline loops: CDR1 SNHLY, CDR2 FYNNEI. CDR3 in DNA: TGTGCCAGCAGTGCCCTGGGACAGGGGCCCTACAATGAGCAGTTCTTC. Its protein product is CASSALGQGPYNEQFF.